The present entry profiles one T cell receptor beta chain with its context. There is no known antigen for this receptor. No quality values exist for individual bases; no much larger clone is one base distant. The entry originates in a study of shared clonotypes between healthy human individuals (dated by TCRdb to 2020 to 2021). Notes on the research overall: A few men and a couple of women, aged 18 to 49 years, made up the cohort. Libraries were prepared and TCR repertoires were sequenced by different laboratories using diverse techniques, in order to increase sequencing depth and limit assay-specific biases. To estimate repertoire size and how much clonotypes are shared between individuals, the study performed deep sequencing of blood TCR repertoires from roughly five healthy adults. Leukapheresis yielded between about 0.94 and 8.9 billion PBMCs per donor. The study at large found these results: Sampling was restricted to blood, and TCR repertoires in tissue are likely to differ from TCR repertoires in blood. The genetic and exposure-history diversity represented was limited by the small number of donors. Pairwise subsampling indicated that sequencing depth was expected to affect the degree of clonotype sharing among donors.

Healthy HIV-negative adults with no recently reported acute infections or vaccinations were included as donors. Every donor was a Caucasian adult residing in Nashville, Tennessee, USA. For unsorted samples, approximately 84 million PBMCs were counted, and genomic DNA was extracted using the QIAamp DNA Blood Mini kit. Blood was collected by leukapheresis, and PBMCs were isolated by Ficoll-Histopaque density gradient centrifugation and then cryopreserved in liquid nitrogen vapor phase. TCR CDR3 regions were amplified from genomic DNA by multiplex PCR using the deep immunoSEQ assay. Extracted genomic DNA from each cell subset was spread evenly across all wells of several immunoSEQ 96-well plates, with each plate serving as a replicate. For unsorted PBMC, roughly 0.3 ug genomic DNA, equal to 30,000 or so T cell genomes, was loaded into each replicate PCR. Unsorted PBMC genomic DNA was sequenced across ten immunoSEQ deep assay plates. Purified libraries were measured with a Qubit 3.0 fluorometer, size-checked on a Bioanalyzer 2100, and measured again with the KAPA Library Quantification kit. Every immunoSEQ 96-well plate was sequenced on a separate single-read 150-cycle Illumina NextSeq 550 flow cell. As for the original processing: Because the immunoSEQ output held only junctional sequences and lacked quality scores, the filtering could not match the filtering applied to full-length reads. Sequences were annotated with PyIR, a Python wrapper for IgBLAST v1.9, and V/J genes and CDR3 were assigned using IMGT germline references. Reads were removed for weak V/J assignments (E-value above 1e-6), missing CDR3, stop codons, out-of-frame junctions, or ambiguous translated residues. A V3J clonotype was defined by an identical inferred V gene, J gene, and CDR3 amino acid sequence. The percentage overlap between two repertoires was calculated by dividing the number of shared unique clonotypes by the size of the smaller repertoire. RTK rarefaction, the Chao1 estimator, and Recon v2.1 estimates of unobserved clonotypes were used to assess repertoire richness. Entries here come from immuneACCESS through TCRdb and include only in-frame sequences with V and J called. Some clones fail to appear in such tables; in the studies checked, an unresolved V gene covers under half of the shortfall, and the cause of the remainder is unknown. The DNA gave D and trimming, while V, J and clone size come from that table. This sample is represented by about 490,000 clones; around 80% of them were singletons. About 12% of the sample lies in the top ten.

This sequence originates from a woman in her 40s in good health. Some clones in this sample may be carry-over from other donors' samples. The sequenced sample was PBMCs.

The DNA is TGTGCCAGTAGTGCGACATTACAAGAGACCCAGTACTTC. Its protein is CASSATLQETQYF. The rearranged segments are TRBV19 and TRBJ2-5; the D gene lacks a confident call. CDR1 and CDR2 (LNHDA, SQIVND) derive from the germline V gene (reference sequence). CDR3 length: 13 amino acids, cysteine to phenylalanine. The only DNA kept is the CDR3, 39 bases in frame from the first base. The trim is 5 bases for V and 2 bases for J, with a gap of 9 bases between the germline ends. The CDR3 plus the reference TRBV19 and TRBJ2-5 genes for the other parts give the full variable domain: DGGITQSPKYLFRKEGQNVTLSCEQNLNHDAMYWYRQDPGQGLRLIYYSQIVNDFQKGDIAEGYSVSREKKESFPLTVTSAQKNPTAFYLCASSATLQETQYFGPGTRLLVL.